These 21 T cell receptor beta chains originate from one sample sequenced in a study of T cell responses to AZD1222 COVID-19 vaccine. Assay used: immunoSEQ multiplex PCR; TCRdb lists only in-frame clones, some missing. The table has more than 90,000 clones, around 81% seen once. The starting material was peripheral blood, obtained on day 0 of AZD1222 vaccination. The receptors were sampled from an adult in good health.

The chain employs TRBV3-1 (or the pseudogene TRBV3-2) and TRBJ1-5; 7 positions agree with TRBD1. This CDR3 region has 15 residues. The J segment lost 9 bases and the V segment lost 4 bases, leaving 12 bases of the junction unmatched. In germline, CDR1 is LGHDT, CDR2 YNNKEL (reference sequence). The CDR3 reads CASSPGTESFRPQHF. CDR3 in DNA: TGTGCCAGCAGCCCGGGGACAGAGTCTTTTAGGCCCCAGCATTTT.

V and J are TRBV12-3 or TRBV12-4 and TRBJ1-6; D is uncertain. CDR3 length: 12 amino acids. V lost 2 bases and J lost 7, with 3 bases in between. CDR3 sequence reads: CASSLKNSPLHF. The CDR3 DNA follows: TGTGCCAGCAGTTTAAAGAATTCACCCCTCCACTTT.

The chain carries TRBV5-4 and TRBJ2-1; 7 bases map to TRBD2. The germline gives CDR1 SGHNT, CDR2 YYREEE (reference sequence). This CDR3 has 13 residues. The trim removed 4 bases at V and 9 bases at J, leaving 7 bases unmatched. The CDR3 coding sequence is TGTGCCAGCAGCCGGCGGGAGTTGGGTGAGCAGTTCTTC. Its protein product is CASSRRELGEQFF.

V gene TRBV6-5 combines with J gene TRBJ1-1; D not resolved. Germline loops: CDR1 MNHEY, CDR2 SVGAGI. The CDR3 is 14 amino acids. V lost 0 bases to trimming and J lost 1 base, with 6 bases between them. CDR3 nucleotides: TGTGCCAGCAGTTACTCTAACAAGAACACTGAAGCTTTCTTT. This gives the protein CASSYSNKNTEAFF.

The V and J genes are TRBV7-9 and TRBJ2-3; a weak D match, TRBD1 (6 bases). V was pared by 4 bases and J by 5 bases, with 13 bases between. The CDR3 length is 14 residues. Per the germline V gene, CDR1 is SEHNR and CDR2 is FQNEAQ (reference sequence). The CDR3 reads CASSYPGAGDTQYF. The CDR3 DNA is TGTGCCAGCAGCTATCCAGGGGCCGGAGATACGCAGTATTTT. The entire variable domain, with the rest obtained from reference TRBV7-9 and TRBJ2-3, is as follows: DTGVSQNPRHKITKRGQNVTFRCDPISEHNRLYWYRQTLGQGPEFLTYFQNEAQLEKSRLLSDRFSAERPKGSFSTLEIQRTEQGDSAMYLCASSYPGAGDTQYFGPGTRLTVL.

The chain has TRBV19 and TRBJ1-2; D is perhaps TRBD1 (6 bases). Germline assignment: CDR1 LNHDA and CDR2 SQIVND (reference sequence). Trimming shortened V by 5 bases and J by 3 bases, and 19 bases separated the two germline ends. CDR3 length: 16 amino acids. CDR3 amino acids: CASSSGYGGPYYGYTF. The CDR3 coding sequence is TGTGCCAGTAGTTCCGGTTATGGGGGCCCATACTATGGCTACACCTTC.

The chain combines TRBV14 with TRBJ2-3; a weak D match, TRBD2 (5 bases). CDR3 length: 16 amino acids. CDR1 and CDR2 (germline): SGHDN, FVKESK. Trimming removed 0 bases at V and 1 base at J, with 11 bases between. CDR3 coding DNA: TGTGCCAGCAGCCAAGATTTGGACTTACGCACAGATACGCAGTATTTT. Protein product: CASSQDLDLRTDTQYF. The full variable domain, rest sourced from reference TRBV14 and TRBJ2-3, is EAGVTQFPSHSVIEKGQTVTLRCDPISGHDNLYWYRRVMGKEIKFLLHFVKESKQDESGMPNNRFLAERTGGTYSTLKVQPAELEDSGVYFCASSQDLDLRTDTQYFGPGTRLTVL.

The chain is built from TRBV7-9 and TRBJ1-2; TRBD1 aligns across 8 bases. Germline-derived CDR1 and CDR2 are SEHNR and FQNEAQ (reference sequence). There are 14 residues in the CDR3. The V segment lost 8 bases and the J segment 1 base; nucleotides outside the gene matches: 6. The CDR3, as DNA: TGTGCCAGCTTCAGACAGGGGATTAACTATGGCTACACCTTC. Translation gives CASFRQGINYGYTF. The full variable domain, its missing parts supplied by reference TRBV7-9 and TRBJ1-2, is DTGVSQNPRHKITKRGQNVTFRCDPISEHNRLYWYRQTLGQGPEFLTYFQNEAQLEKSRLLSDRFSAERPKGSFSTLEIQRTEQGDSAMYLCASFRQGINYGYTFGSGTRLTVV.

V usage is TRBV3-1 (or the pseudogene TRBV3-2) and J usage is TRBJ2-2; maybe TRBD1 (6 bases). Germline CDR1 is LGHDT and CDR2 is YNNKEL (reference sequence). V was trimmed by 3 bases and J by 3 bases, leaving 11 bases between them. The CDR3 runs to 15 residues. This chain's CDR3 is CASSHNGQYTGELFF. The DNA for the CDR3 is TGTGCCAGCAGCCACAATGGACAGTACACCGGGGAGCTGTTTTTT.

The CDR3 nucleotides read TGTGCCAGTAGTCGCAGGGTTGGGAACACTGAAGCTTTCTTT. Amino acids: CASSRRVGNTEAFF. The chain joins TRBV19 to TRBJ1-1, with a possible D match to TRBD1 (5 bases). CDR1 is LNHDA, CDR2 SQIVND, per germline (reference sequence). Trimming cost V 5 bases and J 1 base, with 11 bases left between them. This CDR3 contains 14 residues.

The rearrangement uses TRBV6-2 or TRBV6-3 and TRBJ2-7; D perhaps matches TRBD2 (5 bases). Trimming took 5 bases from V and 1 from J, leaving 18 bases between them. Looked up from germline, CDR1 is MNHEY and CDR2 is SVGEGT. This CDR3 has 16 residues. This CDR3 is CASSAGGGGFSYEQYF. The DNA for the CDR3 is TGTGCCAGCAGTGCCGGCGGAGGAGGCTTTTCCTACGAGCAGTACTTC.

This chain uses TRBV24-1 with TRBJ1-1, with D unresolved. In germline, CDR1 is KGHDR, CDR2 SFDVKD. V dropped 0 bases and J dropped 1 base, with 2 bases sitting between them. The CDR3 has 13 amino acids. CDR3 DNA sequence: TGTGCCACCAGTGATTTGGGGAACACTGAAGCTTTCTTT. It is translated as CATSDLGNTEAFF.

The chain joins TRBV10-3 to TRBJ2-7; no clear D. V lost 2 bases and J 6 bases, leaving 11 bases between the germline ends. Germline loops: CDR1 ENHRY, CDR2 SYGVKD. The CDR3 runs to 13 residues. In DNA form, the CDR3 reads TGTGCCATCAGTGAGGTCCCAATGAGCGAGCAGTACTTC. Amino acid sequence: CAISEVPMSEQYF.

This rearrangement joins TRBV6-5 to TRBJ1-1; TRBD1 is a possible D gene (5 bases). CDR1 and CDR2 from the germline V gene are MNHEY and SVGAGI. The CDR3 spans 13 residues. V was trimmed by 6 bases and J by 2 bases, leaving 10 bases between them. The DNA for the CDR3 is TGTGCCAGCAGGTCAGGGTTAAACACTGAAGCTTTCTTT. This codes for CASRSGLNTEAFF.

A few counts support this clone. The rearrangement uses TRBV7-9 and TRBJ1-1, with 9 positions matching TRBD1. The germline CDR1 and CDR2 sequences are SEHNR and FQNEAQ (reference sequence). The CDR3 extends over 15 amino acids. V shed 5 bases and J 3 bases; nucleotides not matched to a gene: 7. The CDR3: CASSLRQGEDTEAFF. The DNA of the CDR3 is TGTGCCAGCAGCCTCCGACAGGGGGAGGACACTGAAGCTTTCTTT.

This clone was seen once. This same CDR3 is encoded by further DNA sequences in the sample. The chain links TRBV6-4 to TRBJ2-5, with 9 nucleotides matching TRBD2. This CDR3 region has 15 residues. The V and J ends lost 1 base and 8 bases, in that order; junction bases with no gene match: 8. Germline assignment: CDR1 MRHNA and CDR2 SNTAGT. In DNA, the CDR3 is TGTGCCAGCAGTGACTTATCGGGACTAGCTGAAACCCAGTACTTC. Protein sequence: CASSDLSGLAETQYF.

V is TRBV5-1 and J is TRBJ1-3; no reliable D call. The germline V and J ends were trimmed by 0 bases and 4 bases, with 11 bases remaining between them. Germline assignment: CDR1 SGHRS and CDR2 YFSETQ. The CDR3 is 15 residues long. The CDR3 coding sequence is TGCGCCAGCAGCTTGGCGACTGGGCGAGGAAACACCATATATTTT. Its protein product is CASSLATGRGNTIYF.

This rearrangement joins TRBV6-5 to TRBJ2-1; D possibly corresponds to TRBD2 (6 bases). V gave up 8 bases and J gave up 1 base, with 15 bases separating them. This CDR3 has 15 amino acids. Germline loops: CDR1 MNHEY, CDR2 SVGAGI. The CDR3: CASRREAISYNEQFF. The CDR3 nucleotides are TGTGCCAGCCGGCGGGAAGCGATATCCTACAATGAGCAGTTCTTC.

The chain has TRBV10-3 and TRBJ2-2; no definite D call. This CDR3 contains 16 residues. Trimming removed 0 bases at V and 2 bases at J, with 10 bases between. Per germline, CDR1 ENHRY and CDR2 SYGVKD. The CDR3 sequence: CAISESVSLNTGELFF. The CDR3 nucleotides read TGTGCCATCAGTGAGTCGGTTAGCCTTAACACCGGGGAGCTGTTTTTT.

CDR3 loop: CASSFSIRGNEQFF. The CDR3, as DNA: TGTGCCAGCAGCTTTTCGATCCGGGGCAATGAGCAGTTCTTC. The genes are TRBV7-9 and TRBJ2-1; tentatively, D is TRBD2 (5 bases). V was shortened by 3 bases and J by 6 bases, with 12 bases between the two germline ends. CDR1 is SEHNR, CDR2 FQNEAQ, per germline (reference sequence). This CDR3 has 14 residues. Full variable domain (rest looked up from reference TRBV7-9 and TRBJ2-1): DTGVSQNPRHKITKRGQNVTFRCDPISEHNRLYWYRQTLGQGPEFLTYFQNEAQLEKSRLLSDRFSAERPKGSFSTLEIQRTEQGDSAMYLCASSFSIRGNEQFFGPGTRLTVL.

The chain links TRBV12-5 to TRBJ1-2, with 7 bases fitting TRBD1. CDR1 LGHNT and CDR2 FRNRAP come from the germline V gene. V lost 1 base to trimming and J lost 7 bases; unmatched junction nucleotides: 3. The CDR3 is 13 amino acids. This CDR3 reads CASGLGQGSGYTF. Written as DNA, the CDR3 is TGTGCTAGTGGTTTGGGACAGGGCTCTGGCTACACCTTC. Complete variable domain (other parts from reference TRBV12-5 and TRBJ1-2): DARVTQTPRHKVTEMGQEVTMRCQPILGHNTVFWYRQTMMQGLELLAYFRNRAPLDDSGMPKDRFSAEMPDATLATLKIQPSEPRDSAVYFCASGLGQGSGYTFGSGTRLTVV.